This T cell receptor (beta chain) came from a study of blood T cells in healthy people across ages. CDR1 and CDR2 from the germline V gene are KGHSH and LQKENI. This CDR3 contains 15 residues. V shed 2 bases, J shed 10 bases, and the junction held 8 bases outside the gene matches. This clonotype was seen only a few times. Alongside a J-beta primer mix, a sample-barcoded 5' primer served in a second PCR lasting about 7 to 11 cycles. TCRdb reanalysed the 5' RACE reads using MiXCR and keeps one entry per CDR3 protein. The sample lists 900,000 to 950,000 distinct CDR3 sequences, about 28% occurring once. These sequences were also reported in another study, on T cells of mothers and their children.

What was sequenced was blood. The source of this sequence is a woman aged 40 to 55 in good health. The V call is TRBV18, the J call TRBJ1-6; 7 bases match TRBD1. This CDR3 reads CASSPTTGDRSPLHF. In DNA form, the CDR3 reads TGTGCCAGCTCACCAACTACAGGGGATAGGTCACCCCTCCACTTT.